The 31 T cell receptor beta chains in this list originate from one sample, sequenced in a study of a mutant IDH1 vaccine in newly diagnosed glioma. Repertoires were generated with immunoSEQ multiplex PCR, while TCRdb's copy carries only in-frame clones and drops some. The sample carries 50,000 or so clones, 78% recorded once. Which antigens these TCRs recognize remains unknown. Time point defined: week 5, during vaccination. Alongside topical imiquimod, each dose of vaccine comprised 300 ug of mutant IDH1 20-mer peptide. The sample was PBMCs, taken from a glioma patient whose treatment included an IDH1 peptide vaccine. Receptors originate from a woman between 40 and 50 years old with glioma.

V usage is TRBV10-3 and J usage is TRBJ1-3, with a tentative D call TRBD1 (6 bases). CDR1 and CDR2 from the germline V gene are ENHRY and SYGVKD. The V gene lost 6 bases and the J gene lost 0 bases, with 6 bases spanning the gap. The CDR3 runs 13 residues. The CDR3: CAIRQGSGNTIYF. The DNA for the CDR3 is TGTGCCATCAGACAGGGCTCTGGAAACACCATATATTTT.

This clone has only one observation. V usage is TRBV7-2 and J usage is TRBJ1-5; 8 positions agree with TRBD1. V trimming: 6 bases; J trimming: 6 bases; junction bases outside the gene matches: 7. This CDR3 is 14 amino acids long. The germline V gene encodes CDR1 SGHTA and CDR2 FQGNSA. Here the CDR3 DNA reads TGTGCCAGCAGAGAACAGGGGGGGGCTCAGCCCCAGCATTTT. This codes for CASREQGGAQPQHF.

CDR3 nucleotide sequence: TGTGCCAGCAGTTTTCTGACAGGGTATGGCTACACCTTC. Translated: CASSFLTGYGYTF. The chain is built from TRBV5-6 and TRBJ1-2, with TRBD1 identical over 7 bases. Losses at the gene ends were 5 bases for V and 5 bases for J; bases not matched to a gene: 6. The germline CDR1 and CDR2 sequences are SGHDT and YYEEEE. There are 13 residues in the CDR3.

The chain is built from TRBV5-1 and TRBJ2-3; D might be TRBD1 (5 bases). The germline V gene encodes CDR1 SGHRS and CDR2 YFSETQ. V was pared by 4 bases and J by 6 bases, with 18 bases between. The CDR3 spans 15 residues. The CDR3 bases are TGCGCCAGCAGCAGCCCTAGTGGGGCAGGGGATACGCAGTATTTT. Encoded protein: CASSSPSGAGDTQYF.

The V call is TRBV9, the J call TRBJ2-7, with TRBD1 identical over 8 bases. Unmatched junction bases numbered 6, after V lost 4 bases and J lost 3 bases. The CDR3 length is 14 residues. CDR1 SGDLS and CDR2 YYNGEE come from the germline V gene. The CDR3 coding sequence is TGTGCCAGCAGCCCCCGAGACAGGGGCTACGAGCAGTACTTC. It is translated as CASSPRDRGYEQYF.

The CDR3 DNA reads as TGTGCTAGTGGTTTGGTAACAACAGGACGACCTTACGAGCAGTACTTC. It codes for CASGLVTTGRPYEQYF. The chain joins TRBV12-5 to TRBJ2-7; a weak D match, TRBD1 (5 bases). CDR3 length: 16 amino acids. The V gene lost 0 bases and the J gene lost 4 bases, with 16 bases spanning the gap. Germline-derived CDR1 and CDR2 are LGHNT and FRNRAP.

J is TRBJ2-2 and V is TRBV10-2, with D possibly matching TRBD1 (6 bases). CDR1 and CDR2 (germline): WSHSY, SAAADI. The ends were cut back, 7 bases at V and 4 bases at J, with 13 bases in the middle. The CDR3 consists of 14 residues. The CDR3 DNA reads as TGCGCCAGCAAAGAGGGGGTCCTCACCGGGGAGCTGTTTTTT. Protein: CASKEGVLTGELFF.

The chain joins TRBV4-1 to TRBJ2-2; tentative D call: TRBD2 (6 bases). CDR3 length: 12 amino acids. V lost 5 bases to trimming and J lost 5 bases, with 6 bases between them. Germline V gene data show CDR1 as MGHRA and CDR2 as YSYEKL. CDR3 sequence: CASSAGTGELFF. The CDR3 DNA follows: TGCGCCAGCAGCGCGGGGACCGGGGAGCTGTTTTTT.

CDR3 in amino acids: CASSLRTGVSTEAFF. The DNA of the CDR3 is TGTGCCAGCAGCTTGCGTACGGGAGTGAGCACTGAAGCTTTCTTT. The V and J genes are TRBV5-5 and TRBJ1-1; D gene unclear. Germline lookup yields CDR1 SGHKS and CDR2 YYEKEE (reference sequence). This CDR3 has 15 amino acids. V was cut by 1 base and J by 4 bases, with 14 bases left in between.

The rearrangement uses TRBV7-9 and TRBJ1-1; D is ambiguous. The CDR3 is made up of 14 amino acids. Germline values: CDR1 SEHNR, CDR2 FQNEAQ (reference sequence). Trimming took off 1 base at V and 7 bases at J, with 13 bases between the two ends. CDR3 loop: CASSLVLGLGEAFF. CDR3 DNA sequence: TGTGCCAGCAGCTTAGTTTTGGGATTGGGTGAAGCTTTCTTT.

The chain combines TRBV12-1 with TRBJ2-1; the table gives TRBD2 as D, unverified against the DNA. TRBV12-1 constitutes a pseudogene. This CDR3 comprises 19 residues. CDR3 loop: CASTKPGAGGPCSYNEQFF. CDR3 nucleotides: TGTGCCAGCACCAAGCCCGGAGCGGGGGGGCCGTGCTCCTACAATGAGCAGTTCTTC.

The V and J genes are TRBV7-6 and TRBJ1-1, with 9 bases identical to TRBD1. V dropped 5 bases and J dropped 2; count of bases not matched to a gene: 3. The CDR3 length is 14 residues. Germline assignment: CDR1 SGHVS and CDR2 FNYEAQ. The CDR3 reads CASSQGQGNTEAFF. CDR3 nucleotide sequence: TGTGCCAGCAGCCAGGGACAGGGAAACACTGAAGCTTTCTTT.

The chain is built from TRBV6-6 and TRBJ1-1, with D possibly being TRBD1 (6 bases). The CDR3 extends over 16 amino acids. CDR1 and CDR2 from the germline V gene are MNHNY and SVGAGI (reference sequence). V lost 0 bases and J lost 0, with 11 bases in between. The CDR3 DNA sequence: TGTGCCAGCAGTTACTCCGGACAGAGCATGAACACTGAAGCTTTCTTT. It codes for CASSYSGQSMNTEAFF.

The chain couples TRBV5-1 to TRBJ1-2, with D uncertain. The CDR3 is made up of 14 amino acids. CDR1 and CDR2 from the germline V gene are SGHRS and YFSETQ. The germline V and J ends were trimmed by 0 bases and 8 bases, with 14 bases remaining between them. DNA for the CDR3: TGCGCCAGCAGCTTGGAGATAGGGATCGGCGGCTACACCTTC. The encoded protein is CASSLEIGIGGYTF.

The chain couples TRBV7-2 to TRBJ2-7; D is possibly TRBD1 (6 bases). The V and J ends lost 2 bases and 2 bases respectively, with 16 bases between them. The CDR3 consists of 16 residues. The germline CDR1 and CDR2 sequences are SGHTA and FQGNSA. CDR3: CASSLSSVRGTYEQYF. The CDR3 nucleotides read TGTGCCAGCAGCTTATCGAGTGTAAGGGGGACCTACGAGCAGTACTTC.

The chain is built from TRBV4-3 and TRBJ1-2; D gene uncertain. The CDR3 totals 15 residues. CDR1 and CDR2 from the germline V gene are LGHNA and YSLEER. V lost 0 bases and J 4 bases, leaving 12 bases between the germline ends. The CDR3 is CASSQDITDRYGYTF. CDR3 DNA sequence: TGCGCCAGCAGCCAAGATATTACAGACCGCTATGGCTACACCTTC.

The chain joins TRBV14 to TRBJ1-2; 7 bases agree with TRBD1. CDR1 is SGHDN and CDR2 is FVKESK in the germline V gene. The CDR3 is made up of 15 amino acids. With V trimmed by 3 bases and J by 3 bases, 7 bases remained unmatched. The DNA of the CDR3 is TGTGCCAGCAGCCAGATGACAGGGAGGGACTATGGCTACACCTTC. Protein sequence: CASSQMTGRDYGYTF.

The chain carries TRBV6-6 and TRBJ1-5; D is uncertain. Deletions cut 5 bases from V and 7 bases from J, with 12 bases between. The CDR3 is 13 residues long. In germline, CDR1 is MNHNY, CDR2 SVGAGI (reference sequence). The DNA for the CDR3 is TGTGCCAGCAGTATAAGCGAAGGGCAGCCCCAGCATTTT. It is translated as CASSISEGQPQHF.

This sequence joins TRBV25-1 and TRBJ1-1, with D hard to call. The length of the CDR3 is 11 residues. V was pared by 0 bases and J by 8 bases, with 4 bases between. Germline CDR1 MGHDK, CDR2 SYGVNS. The CDR3 loop reads CASSEYWEAFF. Here the CDR3 DNA reads TGTGCCAGCAGTGAATATTGGGAAGCTTTCTTT.

V gene TRBV6-1 combines with J gene TRBJ1-1, with a possible D match to TRBD1 (5 bases). V lost 5 bases to trimming and J lost 5 bases, with 15 bases between them. The CDR3 is made up of 14 amino acids. CDR1 and CDR2 from the germline V gene are MNHNS and SASEGT. CDR3 region: CASSRLGDGTEAFF. In nucleotides, the CDR3 is TGTGCCAGCAGTAGATTAGGGGACGGGACTGAAGCTTTCTTT.

This clone turned up a few times. The chain combines TRBV5-1 with TRBJ1-4, with TRBD1 matching 9 bases. This CDR3 has 15 residues. The germline gives CDR1 SGHRS, CDR2 YFSETQ. With 6 bases clipped from V and 0 bases from J, the junction kept 3 bases outside the gene matches. The DNA of the CDR3 is TGCGCCAGCACCACAGGGGGCTCAACTAATGAAAAACTGTTTTTT. It translates to CASTTGGSTNEKLFF.

The CDR3 sequence: CASSTGGEQYF. The CDR3 bases are TGTGCCAGCAGTACAGGCGGCGAGCAGTACTTC. The chain combines TRBV6-5 with TRBJ2-7; TRBD1 is a possible D gene (5 bases). The CDR3 spans 11 residues. Per germline, CDR1 MNHEY and CDR2 SVGAGI. V lost 5 bases and J lost 6, with 8 bases in between.

The rearrangement links TRBV30 to TRBJ2-7; 7 positions match TRBD1. CDR1 GTSNPN and CDR2 SVGIG come from the germline V gene (reference sequence). This CDR3 region has 13 residues. V lost 0 bases to trimming and J lost 11 bases; unmatched junction nucleotides: 10. The DNA for the CDR3 is TGTGCCTGGAGTGTCCAGGGGGTGTTTTTAAAGTACTTC. Translated, it gives CAWSVQGVFLKYF.

In this sample, this clone turned up a few times. The rearrangement uses TRBV4-1 and TRBJ1-1; TRBD1 matches 8 bases. V was clipped by 1 base and J by 5 bases; unmatched bases: 3. The CDR3 is made up of 14 amino acids. Germline CDR1 is MGHRA and CDR2 is YSYEKL. The CDR3: CASSQVDRGTEAFF. The CDR3 DNA reads as TGCGCCAGCAGCCAAGTCGACAGGGGAACTGAAGCTTTCTTT.

This chain connects TRBV6-5 to TRBJ2-5, with D hard to call. The DNA end is more similar to TRBJ2-7, so the J call may be wrong. Germline V CDR1 and CDR2: MNHEY, SVGAGI. The CDR3 contains 12 residues. The CDR3 sequence is CASRQSSYEQYF. The CDR3 nucleotides are TGTGCCAGCAGGCAGAGCTCCTACGAGCAGTACTTC.

This sequence joins TRBV7-9 and TRBJ1-5, with 7 positions matching TRBD1. J lost 0 bases, V lost 4 bases, and 12 bases had no gene match. Germline CDR1 reads SEHNR; CDR2 reads FQNEAQ (reference sequence). This CDR3 has 18 residues. The CDR3 reads CASSYSTGWEDSNQPQHF. CDR3 sequence (DNA): TGTGCCAGCAGCTACTCGACAGGGTGGGAGGATAGCAATCAGCCCCAGCATTTT.

The V and J genes are TRBV15 and TRBJ2-5; a possible D gene is TRBD1 (6 bases). The CDR3 spans 16 residues. CDR1 is LNHNV and CDR2 is YYDKDF in the germline V gene (reference sequence). The V end was cut by 3 bases, the J end by 0 bases, with 14 bases between. The CDR3, as DNA: TGTGCCACCAGCAGTTTCGTCGGGACACACCAAGAGACCCAGTACTTC. Protein sequence: CATSSFVGTHQETQYF.

This chain joins TRBV25-1 and TRBJ2-3, with 7 bases that match TRBD1. J lost 2 bases, V lost 10 bases, and 6 bases had no gene match. This CDR3 spans 13 amino acids. CDR1 is MGHDK, CDR2 SYGVNS, per germline. The CDR3 region has the DNA TGTGCCACCAAGGACAGGCTCACAGATACGCAGTATTTT. This encodes CATKDRLTDTQYF.

This clone was detected once. This chain uses TRBV5-4 with TRBJ2-5; no clear D. The germline gives CDR1 SGHNT, CDR2 YYREEE (reference sequence). The V end was cut by 2 bases, the J end by 0 bases, with 2 bases between. The CDR3 is 12 amino acids. CDR3 DNA: TGTGCCAGCAGCTTAAACCAAGAGACCCAGTACTTC. Its translation is CASSLNQETQYF.

V is TRBV6-6 and J is TRBJ2-1; 7 bases agree with TRBD1. Trimming at V came to 6 bases and at J to 5 bases, leaving 7 bases not matched to a gene. CDR1 and CDR2 (germline): MNHNY, SVGAGI (reference sequence). The CDR3 has 14 residues. CDR3 sequence: CASRGQAIDNEQFF. The DNA for the CDR3 is TGTGCCAGCAGAGGACAGGCTATCGACAATGAGCAGTTCTTC.

The chain recombines TRBV7-2 with TRBJ2-7; TRBD1 is a possible D gene (6 bases). Germline CDR1 SGHTA, CDR2 FQGNSA. Trimming took off 5 bases at V and 3 bases at J, with 17 bases between the two ends. The CDR3 length is 15 residues. In nucleotides, the CDR3 is TGTGCCAGCAGCGTCGTCTGGGGACAAATCTACGAGCAGTACTTC. Amino acids: CASSVVWGQIYEQYF.